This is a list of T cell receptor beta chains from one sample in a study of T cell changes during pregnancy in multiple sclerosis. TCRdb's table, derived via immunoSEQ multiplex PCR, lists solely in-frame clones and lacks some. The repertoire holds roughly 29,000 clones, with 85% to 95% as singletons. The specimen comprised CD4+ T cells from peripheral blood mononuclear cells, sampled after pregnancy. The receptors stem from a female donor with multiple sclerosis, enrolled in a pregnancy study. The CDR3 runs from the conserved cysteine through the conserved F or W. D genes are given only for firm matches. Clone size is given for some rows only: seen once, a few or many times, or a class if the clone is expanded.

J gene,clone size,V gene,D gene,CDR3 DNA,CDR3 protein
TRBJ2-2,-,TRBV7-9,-,TGTGCCAGCAGCAGGAGGGGAGGAGGCGGTTTCTCCGGGGAGCTGTTTTTT,CASSRRGGGGFSGELFF
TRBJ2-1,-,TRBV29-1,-,TGCAGCGTTGAACCGGCTGAGAGGGATGAGCAGTTCTTC,CSVEPAERDEQFF
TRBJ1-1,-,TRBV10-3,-,TGTGCCATCAGTGAAACAGGGCGTACTGAAGCTTTCTTT,CAISETGRTEAFF
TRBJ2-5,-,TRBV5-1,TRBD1,TGCGCCAGCAGCTTGGGGGGACAGCCTCAAGAGACCCAGTACTTC,CASSLGGQPQETQYF
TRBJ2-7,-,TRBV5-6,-,TGTGCCAGCAGCTTGCTCGAAGGGGGCTCCTACGAGCAGTACTTC,CASSLLEGGSYEQYF
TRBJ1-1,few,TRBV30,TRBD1,TGTGCCTGGAGTGTTTCGACAGGGTACACTGAAGCTTTCTTT,CAWSVSTGYTEAFF
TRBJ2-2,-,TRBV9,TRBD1,TGTGCCAGCAGCGTATGGACAGGATACACCGGGGAGCTGTTTTTT,CASSVWTGYTGELFF
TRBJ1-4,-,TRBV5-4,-,TGTGCCAGCAGCTTACAGGGTGCGACTGAAAAACTGTTTTTT,CASSLQGATEKLFF
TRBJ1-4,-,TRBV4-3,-,TGCGCCAGCAGCCAAGGATCCCAAACCTATAATGAAAAACTGTTTTTT,CASSQGSQTYNEKLFF
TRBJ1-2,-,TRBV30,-,TGTGCCTGGAGTGTCCCATTCAGGGTTAACTATGGCTACACCTTC,CAWSVPFRVNYGYTF
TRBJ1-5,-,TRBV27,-,TGTGCCAGCAGTTTGGTACAGGGTGGGCAGCCCCAGCATTTT,CASSLVQGGQPQHF
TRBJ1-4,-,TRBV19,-,TGTGCCAGTACCCGGAGGGAGGCAACTAATGAAAAACTGTTTTTT,CASTRREATNEKLFF
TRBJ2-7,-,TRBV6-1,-,TGTGCCAGCCAGACGGACTGGGACACGGGGGAGCAGTACTTC,CASQTDWDTGEQYF
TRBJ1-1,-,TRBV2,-,TGTGCCAGCAGTGGGGCAGGGCAAGGTGAAGCTTTCTTT,CASSGAGQGEAFF
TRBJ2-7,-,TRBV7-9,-,TGTGCCAGCAGCTTACCCAGGGTAGGGGTTAAGCAGTACTTC,CASSLPRVGVKQYF
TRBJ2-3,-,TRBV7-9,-,TGTGCCAGCAGCCATCGGATAGGAGCAGATACGCAGTATTTT,CASSHRIGADTQYF
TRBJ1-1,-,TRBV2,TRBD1,TGTGCCAGCGTCTTCCTTCAGGGGGGCACTGAAGCTTTCTTT,CASVFLQGGTEAFF
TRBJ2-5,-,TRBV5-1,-,TGCGCCAGCAGTCTCCCCAGGGGCCAGGAGACCCAGTACTTC,CASSLPRGQETQYF